The present T cell receptor (beta chain) was sequenced within a study of technical replicates of blood from several donors. Clones were sequenced by immunoSEQ multiplex PCR, and TCRdb holds only the in-frame ones, with some missing. The table lists 45,000 to 60,000 clones, roughly 95% of them singletons. The CDR3 totals 17 residues. V lost 0 bases, J lost 2 bases, and 17 bases lay in between. CDR1 is SGHRS, CDR2 YFSETQ, per germline. The clonotype was recovered from a human donor in good health. Some clones in this sample may be carry-over from other donors' samples. Source material: PBMCs. This chain joins TRBV5-1 and TRBJ2-5; perhaps TRBD1 as D (5 bases). CDR3 residues: CASSLGRNRLGQETQYF. CDR3 nucleotides: TGCGCCAGCAGCTTGGGAAGAAACAGGTTAGGTCAAGAGACCCAGTACTTC.